This T cell receptor (beta chain) appears in the sequencing data of a study of blood T cell repertoires in COVID-19. Study information: Specimens from acute and convalescent COVID-19 originated in the United States, Italy and Spain. Sample material is recorded as cDNA or gDNA derived from T cells, B-cell-depleted T cells, or PBMCs.

Original data processing: Amplified reference gene primers provided the basis for estimating nucleated cell counts. Sequenced by immunoSEQ multiplex PCR; TCRdb stores in-frame clones only, minus some. That table is the source of V, J and clone size, and D and trimming were worked out from the DNA. The table includes approximately 150,000 clones, approximately 90% detected once. The CDR3 loop spans 15 amino acids. V was cut by 6 bases and J by 4 bases, with 17 bases left in between. Germline assignment: CDR1 SNHLY and CDR2 FYNNEI. The J gene is TRBJ2-3, the V gene TRBV2, with TRBD2 as a possible D gene (6 bases). The TCR originated in a man aged 45-65 years who had recovered from COVID-19. The sequenced sample consisted of peripheral blood. The CDR3 spells CASRPQRAMSDTQYF. CDR3 in DNA: TGTGCCAGCAGACCCCAGCGGGCCATGTCAGATACGCAGTATTTT.